Described below is a single T cell receptor beta chain sequence and its context. Relative to the germline gene, one junction end is altered; a read error may explain this. These data are taken from a study of molecular identifiers for immune sequencing clone quantification. MiXCR, applied by TCRdb to the PCR reads, yields one record per CDR3 protein. In the table there are approximately 550,000 distinct CDR3 sequences, roughly 25% of which are singletons. From germline, CDR1 is SGHDN and CDR2 FVKESK. The CDR3 runs to 14 residues. Sorting was used to obtain naive CD8 T cells (CD8+CD4-CCR7+CD45RA+). This rearrangement joins TRBV14 to TRBJ2-7; D may be TRBD1 (6 bases). The specimen sequenced was naive CD8+ T cells from blood, with Jurkat cell RNA spiked in. Specified subset: FACS-sorted CD8+CD4-CCR7+CD45RA+ naive T cells. The receptor was derived from a human donor in good health. Some libraries in this study had Jurkat cell RNA spiked in. CDR3 in amino acids: CAGSHRVIPYEQYF. CDR3 nucleotide sequence: TGTGCCGGCAGCCACAGGGTTATTCCCTACGAGCAGTACTTC.